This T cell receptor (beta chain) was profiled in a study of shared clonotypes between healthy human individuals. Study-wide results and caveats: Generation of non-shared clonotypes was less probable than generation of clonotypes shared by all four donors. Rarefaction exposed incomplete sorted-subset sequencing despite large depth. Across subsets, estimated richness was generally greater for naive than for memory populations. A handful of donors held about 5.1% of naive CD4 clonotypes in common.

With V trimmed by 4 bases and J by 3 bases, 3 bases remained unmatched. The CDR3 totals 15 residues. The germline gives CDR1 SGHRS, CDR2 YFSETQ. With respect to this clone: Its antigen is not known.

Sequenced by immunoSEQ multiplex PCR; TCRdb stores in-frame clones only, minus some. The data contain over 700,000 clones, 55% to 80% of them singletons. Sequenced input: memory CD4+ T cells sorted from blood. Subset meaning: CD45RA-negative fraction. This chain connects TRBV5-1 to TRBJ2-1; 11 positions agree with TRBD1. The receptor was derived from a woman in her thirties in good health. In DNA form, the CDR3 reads TGCGCCAGCAGCACCGGGACAGGGGGCTACAATGAGCAGTTCTTC. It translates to CASSTGTGGYNEQFF.